The next 4 T cell receptor beta chains were all read from a single sample in a study of T cells in Graves' hyperthyroidism and ophthalmopathy. What was amplified from RNA transcripts were TCR beta CDR3 regions. The TCR CDR3 first-round RT-PCR relied on the HTBI primer set. TCRdb used MiXCR to reprocess the multiplex PCR reads, holding one entry per CDR3 protein. The repertoire holds about 600,000 distinct CDR3 sequences, around 15% seen once, with 3% to 4% in the top ten. The sample consisted of blood. The receptor source for this set is a woman between 40 and 55 years old with Graves' ophthalmopathy.

This clonotype occurred a few times. The chain is built from TRBV20-1 and TRBJ2-7, with D possibly matching TRBD2 (5 bases). The germline CDR1 and CDR2 sequences are DFQATT and SNEGSKA (reference sequence). Trimming took 0 bases from V and 2 from J, leaving 17 bases between them. The CDR3 consists of 16 residues. The CDR3 loop reads CSAREGGFGSAYEQYF. The CDR3 DNA sequence: TGCAGTGCTAGAGAGGGCGGGTTCGGTTCCGCCTACGAGCAGTACTTC.

The DNA for the CDR3 is TGTGCCAGCACCGGGGGGGGCCTGTGGGGAAACACCATATATTTT. It yields the protein CASTGGGLWGNTIYF. V usage is TRBV11-2 and J usage is TRBJ1-3, with D possibly being TRBD1 (6 bases). Germline V gene data show CDR1 as SGHAT and CDR2 as FQNNGV. The CDR3 has 15 residues. The V end lost 7 bases, the J end lost 4 bases, and 17 bases lay between the germline ends. The entire variable domain, with the rest obtained from reference TRBV11-2 and TRBJ1-3, is as follows: EAGVAQSPRYKIIEKRQSVAFWCNPISGHATLYWYQQILGQGPKLLIQFQNNGVVDDSQLPKDRFSAERLKGVDSTLKIQPAKLEDSAVYLCASTGGGLWGNTIYFGEGSWLTVV.

V and J are TRBV27 and TRBJ2-4; D possibly uses TRBD1 or TRBD2 (5 bases each). This CDR3 is 15 amino acids long. Germline V gene lookup returns CDR1 MNHEY and CDR2 SMNVEV (reference sequence). Trimming left V 5 bases short and J 6 bases short, with 17 bases between. In DNA, the CDR3 is TGTGCCAGCAGTCCCCGGGACGGGTGGATAAACATTCAGTACTTC. Translated: CASSPRDGWINIQYF.

This clonotype was observed a handful of times. The chain joins TRBV10-1 to TRBJ2-3, with 9 bases aligning to TRBD2. The CDR3 has 14 residues. Trimming at V came to 6 bases and at J to 5 bases, leaving 6 bases not matched to a gene. The germline gives CDR1 WNHNN, CDR2 SYGVQD (reference sequence). The DNA for the CDR3 is TGCGCCAGCAGAGGAAGCGGGAGGCTAGATACGCAGTATTTT. Amino acid sequence: CASRGSGRLDTQYF.